Listed below are T cell receptor beta chains from one sample, sequenced in a study of blood T cell repertoires in COVID-19. Generated by immunoSEQ multiplex PCR, the TCRdb table keeps only in-frame clones and is missing some. The sample holds a few hundred thousand clones, approximately 86% seen once. Input material: peripheral blood. The receptors were gathered from a woman in her 70s with COVID-19, enrolled during active disease. Each CDR3 is given with its conserved first and last residue. A D gene is named only where the DNA matches it firmly. Expanded clones are given a class, and other clones once, few, many or no size at all.

j_gene: TRBJ1-3; v_gene: TRBV2; d_gene: -; abundance: -; CDR3aa: CASSTGSGNTIYF; CDR3nt: TGTGCCAGCAGTACAGGGTCTGGAAACACCATATATTTT
j_gene: TRBJ2-1; v_gene: TRBV5-1; d_gene: -; abundance: -; CDR3aa: CASSLSLNEQFF; CDR3nt: TGCGCCAGCAGCTTGAGCTTAAATGAGCAGTTCTTC
j_gene: TRBJ1-2; v_gene: TRBV19; d_gene: -; abundance: -; CDR3aa: CASSFSSSGGYGYTF; CDR3nt: TGTGCCAGTAGTTTCTCCTCTTCAGGTGGCTATGGCTACACCTTC
j_gene: TRBJ1-5; v_gene: TRBV2; d_gene: -; abundance: few; CDR3aa: CASIRDSNQPQHF; CDR3nt: TGTGCCAGCATACGGGATAGCAATCAGCCCCAGCATTTT
j_gene: TRBJ1-3; v_gene: TRBV7-2; d_gene: -; abundance: -; CDR3aa: CASSPGGSFSGNTIYF; CDR3nt: TGTGCCAGCAGCCCGGGGGGGTCTTTCTCTGGAAACACCATATATTTT
j_gene: TRBJ1-1; v_gene: TRBV19; d_gene: TRBD1; abundance: -; CDR3aa: CASSIDSGGAAEAFF; CDR3nt: TGTGCCAGTAGTATAGATTCAGGGGGCGCGGCTGAAGCTTTCTTT
j_gene: TRBJ2-7; v_gene: TRBV27; d_gene: TRBD2; abundance: -; CDR3aa: CASSRAGGYYEQYF; CDR3nt: TGTGCCAGCAGCCGAGCGGGGGGTTACTACGAGCAGTACTTC
j_gene: TRBJ1-4; v_gene: TRBV4-1; d_gene: TRBD1; abundance: -; CDR3aa: CASSQGRQGREKLFF; CDR3nt: TGCGCCAGCAGCCAAGGCCGACAGGGCCGTGAAAAACTGTTTTTT
j_gene: TRBJ2-5; v_gene: TRBV4-1; d_gene: -; abundance: -; CDR3aa: CASSQANRGQETQYF; CDR3nt: TGCGCCAGCAGCCAAGCCAACCGCGGACAAGAGACCCAGTACTTC
j_gene: TRBJ2-7; v_gene: TRBV21-1; d_gene: -; abundance: -; CDR3aa: CASSIGQGACEQYF; CDR3nt: TGTGCCAGCAGCATAGGGCAGGGGGCTTGCGAGCAGTACTTC
j_gene: TRBJ2-7; v_gene: TRBV5-1; d_gene: -; abundance: -; CDR3aa: CASSAEGEQYF; CDR3nt: TGCGCCAGCAGCGCCGAGGGCGAGCAGTACTTC
j_gene: TRBJ2-5; v_gene: TRBV7-2; d_gene: TRBD2; abundance: -; CDR3aa: CASTLSGGFQETQYF; CDR3nt: TGTGCCAGCACCCTTAGCGGGGGGTTTCAAGAGACCCAGTACTTC
j_gene: TRBJ2-5; v_gene: TRBV5-1; d_gene: TRBD2; abundance: once; CDR3aa: CASSPPGLAGGETQYF; CDR3nt: TGCGCCAGCAGCCCTCCGGGACTAGCGGGTGGTGAGACCCAGTACTTC
j_gene: TRBJ2-5; v_gene: TRBV5-1; d_gene: -; abundance: -; CDR3aa: CASSRLTGSEETQYF; CDR3nt: TGCGCCAGCAGCAGACTAACAGGGTCGGAAGAGACCCAGTACTTC
j_gene: TRBJ1-2; v_gene: TRBV4-1; d_gene: TRBD1; abundance: -; CDR3aa: CASSPDRGNSNYGYTF; CDR3nt: TGCGCCAGCAGCCCCGACAGGGGGAACTCAAACTATGGCTACACCTTC
j_gene: TRBJ2-3; v_gene: TRBV5-1; d_gene: -; abundance: -; CDR3aa: CASKVAIETDTQYF; CDR3nt: TGCGCCAGCAAAGTAGCGATAGAAACAGATACGCAGTATTTT
j_gene: TRBJ1-1; v_gene: TRBV14; d_gene: TRBD1; abundance: once; CDR3aa: CASSQVNQGRGITEAFF; CDR3nt: TGTGCCAGCAGCCAAGTGAATCAGGGCAGGGGGATCACTGAAGCTTTCTTT
j_gene: TRBJ2-5; v_gene: TRBV19; d_gene: -; abundance: -; CDR3aa: CASTPTGAAETQYF; CDR3nt: TGTGCCAGTACTCCGACAGGTGCTGCGGAGACCCAGTACTTC
j_gene: TRBJ1-3; v_gene: TRBV9; d_gene: -; abundance: -; CDR3aa: CASSEGRGKGGNTIYF; CDR3nt: TGTGCCAGCAGCGAGGGGCGGGGGAAAGGTGGAAACACCATATATTTT
j_gene: TRBJ2-2; v_gene: TRBV29-1; d_gene: -; abundance: -; CDR3aa: CSVDSTGELFF; CDR3nt: TGCAGCGTTGACAGCACCGGGGAGCTGTTTTTT
j_gene: TRBJ1-3; v_gene: TRBV7-9; d_gene: -; abundance: once; CDR3aa: CASSSPRGSGNTIYF; CDR3nt: TGTGCCAGCAGCTCCCCTAGGGGCTCTGGAAACACCATATATTTT
j_gene: TRBJ2-1; v_gene: TRBV10-1; d_gene: TRBD1; abundance: -; CDR3aa: CASSPGQGIKDEQFF; CDR3nt: TGCGCCAGCAGTCCGGGACAGGGGATAAAGGATGAGCAGTTCTTC
j_gene: TRBJ2-7; v_gene: TRBV2; d_gene: TRBD1; abundance: -; CDR3aa: CASTPGQGSEQYF; CDR3nt: TGTGCCAGCACCCCGGGACAGGGTTCCGAGCAGTACTTC
j_gene: TRBJ1-1; v_gene: TRBV13; d_gene: -; abundance: -; CDR3aa: CASSLGSLTMNTEAFF; CDR3nt: TGTGCCAGCAGCCTCGGGAGCCTTACCATGAACACTGAAGCTTTCTTT
j_gene: TRBJ1-1; v_gene: TRBV30; d_gene: -; abundance: -; CDR3aa: CALTLPTPSGDTEAFF; CDR3nt: TGTGCCCTTACGCTTCCGACTCCTTCGGGGGACACTGAAGCTTTCTTT
j_gene: TRBJ1-5; v_gene: TRBV5-1; d_gene: TRBD1; abundance: -; CDR3aa: CASSMSDRVNQPQHF; CDR3nt: TGCGCCAGCAGCATGTCCGACAGGGTTAATCAGCCCCAGCATTTT
j_gene: TRBJ2-7; v_gene: TRBV30; d_gene: -; abundance: -; CDR3aa: CAWGYSSYEQYF; CDR3nt: TGTGCCTGGGGGTACAGCTCCTACGAGCAGTACTTC
j_gene: TRBJ1-1; v_gene: TRBV4-1; d_gene: TRBD1; abundance: -; CDR3aa: CASSQPGTDNTEAFF; CDR3nt: TGCGCCAGCAGCCAACCTGGGACAGACAACACTGAAGCTTTCTTT
j_gene: TRBJ2-1; v_gene: TRBV4-1; d_gene: TRBD1; abundance: -; CDR3aa: CASSQPGQGARNEQFF; CDR3nt: TGCGCCAGCAGCCAACCAGGACAGGGGGCTAGAAATGAGCAGTTCTTC
j_gene: TRBJ1-1; v_gene: TRBV6-4; d_gene: -; abundance: -; CDR3aa: CANRGHYMNTEAFF; CDR3nt: TGTGCCAACCGGGGACACTACATGAACACTGAAGCTTTCTTT
j_gene: TRBJ2-2; v_gene: TRBV11-2; d_gene: TRBD1; abundance: -; CDR3aa: CASSPQGVVNTGELFF; CDR3nt: TGTGCCAGCAGCCCCCAGGGGGTCGTAAACACCGGGGAGCTGTTTTTT
j_gene: TRBJ2-2; v_gene: TRBV2; d_gene: -; abundance: -; CDR3aa: CASSPAGLNTGELFF; CDR3nt: TGTGCCAGCAGCCCCGCAGGGTTAAACACCGGGGAGCTGTTTTTT